This TCR beta chain was profiled in a study of CD8 T cells in Susac syndrome. V shed 8 bases and J shed 0 bases, with 10 bases lying between them. Germline-derived CDR1 and CDR2 are SGHAT and FQNNGV. This CDR3 has 13 residues. With random hexamers, reverse transcription was performed on about 0.45 to 1 ug of RNA. TCRdb passed the immunoSEQ multiplex PCR reads through MiXCR, listing each CDR3 protein once. Of around 200,000 distinct CDR3 sequences listed, 85% to 95% are singletons. J is TRBJ1-1 and V is TRBV11-2; no clear D. The receptor was derived from a human donor in good health. Sequencing was done on a sample of CD4+ T cells from PBMCs. CDR3 amino acids: CASHQQMNTEAFF. The CDR3 region has the DNA TGTGCCAGCCATCAGCAGATGAACACTGAAGCTTTCTTT.